This T cell receptor (beta chain) was retrieved from a study of cytomegalovirus exposure and HLA in healthy donors. Only a few counts were recorded for this clone. Amplification used 60 Vbeta primers and 13 Jbeta primers. Clones were sequenced by immunoSEQ multiplex PCR, and TCRdb holds only the in-frame ones, with some missing. The repertoire holds about 160,000 clones, with 70% to 80% as singletons. The germline V gene has CDR1 MNHEY and CDR2 SMNVEV (reference sequence). The CDR3 consists of 17 residues. V dropped 2 bases and J dropped 9; count of bases not matched to a gene: 14. The clonotype comes from a man in his forties in good health and CMV-seronegative. V usage is TRBV27 and J usage is TRBJ2-5; 11 nucleotides align to TRBD2. The sample was PBMCs. CDR3 sequence (DNA): TGTGCCAGCAGTTTAGGGAGGACTAGCGGGTTTTCGGGGGCCCAGTACTTC. Its protein product is CASSLGRTSGFSGAQYF.